This is a list of T cell receptor beta chains from one sample in a study of shared clonotypes between healthy human individuals. Here immunoSEQ multiplex PCR was the method, and the copy in TCRdb shows in-frame clones only, minus some. The repertoire holds some 500,000 clones, with more than 95% as singletons. Sequencing was carried out using naive CD4+ T cells sorted from blood. The source of these receptors is a young woman in good health. CDR3s include the opening cysteine and the closing phenylalanine or tryptophan. D genes are given only for firm matches. Size values are once, few and many counts, or a class for expanded clones, and some rows have none.

clone size	D gene	V gene	J gene	CDR3 DNA	CDR3 protein
-	TRBD2	TRBV7-8	TRBJ2-7	TGTGCCAGCAGACCAGTTATATTGGGGAGGGCGGGGAACGAGCAGTACTTC	CASRPVILGRAGNEQYF
-	-	TRBV6-5	TRBJ1-6	TGTGCCAGCAGCCTTGGCGGGGGTGCCTCACCCCTCCACTTT	CASSLGGGASPLHF
-	TRBD1	TRBV6-5	TRBJ2-3	TGTGCCAGTGGGACAGGGGTTAGCACAGATACGCAGTATTTT	CASGTGVSTDTQYF
-	TRBD2	TRBV5-1	TRBJ2-7	TGCGCCAGCAGAACTAGCGGTTCCTACGAGCAGTACTTC	CASRTSGSYEQYF
once	TRBD1	TRBV4-2	TRBJ2-7	TGTGCCAGCAGCCAAGTGTCAGGGGGTCCTACGGAGCAGTACTTC	CASSQVSGGPTEQYF
-	TRBD1	TRBV28	TRBJ2-7	TGTGCCAGCCGGACAGGGTTCGCCTACGAGCAGTACTTC	CASRTGFAYEQYF
-	TRBD1	TRBV10-3	TRBJ2-7	TGTGCCATCAAAGGGACAGGAGCCTACGAGCAGTACTTC	CAIKGTGAYEQYF
-	-	TRBV2	TRBJ1-2	TGTGCCAGCAGTGAACTTCTGAGGGGATCGGCTGGCTACACCTTC	CASSELLRGSAGYTF
-	TRBD1	TRBV2	TRBJ2-7	TGTGCCAGCAGTGAAGTACTTGGGCAGGGGGCGAGCGAGCAGTACTTC	CASSEVLGQGASEQYF
-	-	TRBV18	TRBJ2-2	TGTGCCAGCTCACCAGCAGTTACGAACACCGGGGAGCTGTTTTTT	CASSPAVTNTGELFF
-	TRBD1	TRBV7-9	TRBJ1-3	TGTGCCAGCAGCACACAGGGGGCCGGCTCTGGAAACACCATATATTTT	CASSTQGAGSGNTIYF
once	-	TRBV6-6	TRBJ2-7	TGTGCCAGCAGTTACTCGTCCTACGAGCAGTACTTC	CASSYSSYEQYF
-	-	TRBV5-1	TRBJ2-7	TGCGCCAGCAGCGCGGGACGGCCCTACGAGCAGTACTTC	CASSAGRPYEQYF
-	TRBD1	TRBV27	TRBJ1-5	TGTGCCAGCAGTGCCGGGACAGGGGTCTTCCAGCCCCAGCATTTT	CASSAGTGVFQPQHF
-	TRBD2	TRBV23-1	TRBJ2-2	TGCGCCAGCAGTCAATCACCGGGACTAGCGAGGAACACCGGGGAGCTGTTTTTT	CASSQSPGLARNTGELFF
-	TRBD1	TRBV28	TRBJ1-2	TGTGCCAGCAGTGACGGACAGGGGGCGAGTGGCTACACCTTC	CASSDGQGASGYTF
-	-	TRBV7-9	TRBJ2-7	TGTGCCAGTGCGGCGGGGCTCCTCTACGAGCAGTACTTC	CASAAGLLYEQYF
-	-	TRBV6-5	TRBJ2-7	TGTGCCACCAGGGGCAGAGTCGCGCCCTACGAGCAGTACTTC	CATRGRVAPYEQYF
-	-	TRBV9	TRBJ2-1	TGTGCCAGCAGCGTAGCTTGGGGAGAAAAGTTCTTC	CASSVAWGEKFF
-	-	TRBV6-5	TRBJ2-6	TGTGCCAGCAGTTACTCGCTGGGTGCCGGGGCCAACGTCCTGACTTTC	CASSYSLGAGANVLTF
-	-	TRBV2	TRBJ1-4	TGTGCCAGCACCTCTGGGGCCGAAAAACTGTTTTTT	CASTSGAEKLFF
-	TRBD2	TRBV11-2	TRBJ2-1	TGTGCCAGCAGCTTAGATCAGCCTAGCGGGATTATCGGCAATGAGCAGTTCTTC	CASSLDQPSGIIGNEQFF
-	-	TRBV7-9	TRBJ1-1	TGTGCCAGCAGCCCCGGGGCGAACACTGAAGCTTTCTTT	CASSPGANTEAFF
-	-	TRBV28	TRBJ2-7	TGTGCCAGCAGTCCCCCCTGGGGCGAGCAGTACTTC	CASSPPWGEQYF
-	-	TRBV5-1	TRBJ2-5	TGCGCCAGCAGCCCCACTTTAGCGGAAGAGACCCAGTACTTC	CASSPTLAEETQYF
-	-	TRBV28	TRBJ2-7	TGTGCCAGCAGCACACGCGCAGGGGTTTTCTACGAGCAGTACTTC	CASSTRAGVFYEQYF
-	-	TRBV6-8	TRBJ2-1	TGCGAGGGGAATGAGCAGTTCTTC	CEGNEQFF
-	TRBD1	TRBV19	TRBJ1-2	TGTGCCAGTACCGACGCCCCGGGACAGATCTATGGCTACACCTTC	CASTDAPGQIYGYTF
-	-	TRBV28	TRBJ1-1	TGTGCCAGCAGTTTAAGGGACACTGAAGCTTTCTTT	CASSLRDTEAFF
few	-	TRBV5-1	TRBJ2-2	TGCGCCAGCTCCGCGAACACCGGGGAGCTGTTTTTT	CASSANTGELFF
-	TRBD2	TRBV28	TRBJ2-1	TGTGCCAGCACCGTAGCGGGAGGTGGCAATGAGCAGTTCTTC	CASTVAGGGNEQFF
-	TRBD1	TRBV27	TRBJ1-2	TGTGCCAGCAGTCCCCTGGGGGACAGGGCCACTTTCGGCTACACCTTC	CASSPLGDRATFGYTF
once	-	TRBV9	TRBJ1-3	TGTGCCAGCAGCGTAGACGGGGGAAACACCATATATTTT	CASSVDGGNTIYF
-	-	TRBV28	TRBJ2-3	TGTGCCAGCAGTTTATGGAAGGGAGCAGGAGCAGATACGCAGTATTTT	CASSLWKGAGADTQYF
-	-	TRBV5-1	TRBJ2-5	TGCGCCAGCAGCTTGTCGGTTTGGCAAGAGACCCAGTACTTC	CASSLSVWQETQYF
-	TRBD1	TRBV28	TRBJ1-5	TGTGCCAGCACCGTAAACAGGGGGCAGGGCAATCAGCCCCAGCATTTT	CASTVNRGQGNQPQHF
-	TRBD2	TRBV4-1	TRBJ2-2	TGCGCCAGCAGCCAAGACAGGGGGACTAGCGGGTTGACCGGGGAGCTGTTTTTT	CASSQDRGTSGLTGELFF
-	-	TRBV29-1	TRBJ1-2	TGCAGCGTTGAAGTTACGGGTGGGCAAGGGTACACCTTC	CSVEVTGGQGYTF
-	-	TRBV5-1	TRBJ2-1	TGCGCCAGCAGCTTGGGTGGTAGCGGAGAGCAGTTCTTC	CASSLGGSGEQFF
-	-	TRBV28	TRBJ1-3	TGTGCCAGCAGTTTGTTAGGAGGCGTCTCTGGAAACACCATATATTTT	CASSLLGGVSGNTIYF
-	-	TRBV6-1	TRBJ1-1	TGTGCCAGCAGGACATACAAGAACACTGAAGCTTTCTTT	CASRTYKNTEAFF
-	TRBD2	TRBV5-4	TRBJ2-7	TGTGCCAGCAGCTTGGTGGCCGGGACTAGCGGGAGGAGCTACGAGCAGTACTTC	CASSLVAGTSGRSYEQYF
-	TRBD1	TRBV11-1	TRBJ1-2	TGTGCCAGCAGCTTAGCTGGGACAGGGGGTGGCTACACCTTC	CASSLAGTGGGYTF
-	-	TRBV20-1	TRBJ2-3	TGCAGTGCTAGAATAGGGGATACGCAGTATTTT	CSARIGDTQYF
once	-	TRBV27	TRBJ2-7	TGTGCCAGCAGGCACCAGCAGGGTTTCGAGCAGTACTTC	CASRHQQGFEQYF
-	-	TRBV5-1	TRBJ2-2	TGCGCCAGCAGCTTGTGGTGGGAGTCCGGGGAGCTGTTTTTT	CASSLWWESGELFF
once	-	TRBV28	TRBJ1-1	TGTGCCAGCAGTTTTTTCCGCAGGCACACTGAAGCTTTCTTT	CASSFFRRHTEAFF
-	-	TRBV28	TRBJ2-6	TGTGCCAGCAGTTGGTTTGGTGGGGGGGCCAACGTCCTGACTTTC	CASSWFGGGANVLTF
-	-	TRBV28	TRBJ1-5	TGTGCCAGCAGGGACGGGTATAGCAATCAGCCCCAGCATTTT	CASRDGYSNQPQHF
-	TRBD1	TRBV9	TRBJ2-7	TGTGCCAGCAGCACCCGGACAGGCGTGGGCGAGCAGTACTTC	CASSTRTGVGEQYF
-	TRBD1	TRBV28	TRBJ2-6	TGTGCCAGCAGTCCAGGACAGGCTGGGGCCAACGTCCTGACTTTC	CASSPGQAGANVLTF
-	TRBD2	TRBV27	TRBJ2-1	TGTGCCAGCAAGAGGACTAGACTTTACAATGAGCAGTTCTTC	CASKRTRLYNEQFF
-	-	TRBV11-2	TRBJ1-2	TGTGCCAGCAGCTTAGGGGGCCGCACTCCTAACTATGGCTACACCTTC	CASSLGGRTPNYGYTF